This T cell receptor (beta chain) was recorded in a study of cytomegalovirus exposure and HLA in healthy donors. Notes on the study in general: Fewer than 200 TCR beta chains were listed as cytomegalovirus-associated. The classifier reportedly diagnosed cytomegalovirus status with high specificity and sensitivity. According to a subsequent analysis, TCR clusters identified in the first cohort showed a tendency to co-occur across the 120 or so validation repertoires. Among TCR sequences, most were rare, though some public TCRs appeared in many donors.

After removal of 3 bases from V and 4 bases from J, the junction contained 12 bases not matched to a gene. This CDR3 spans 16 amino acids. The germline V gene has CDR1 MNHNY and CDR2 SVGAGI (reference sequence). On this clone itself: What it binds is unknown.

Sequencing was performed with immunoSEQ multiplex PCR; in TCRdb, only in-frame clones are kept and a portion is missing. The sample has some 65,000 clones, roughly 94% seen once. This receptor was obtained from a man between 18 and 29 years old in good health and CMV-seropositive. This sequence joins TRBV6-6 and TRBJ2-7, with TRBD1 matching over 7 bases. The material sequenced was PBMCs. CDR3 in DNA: TGTGCCAGCAGTTATTCCGGACAGGAACTCTTTTACGAGCAGTACTTC. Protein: CASSYSGQELFYEQYF.